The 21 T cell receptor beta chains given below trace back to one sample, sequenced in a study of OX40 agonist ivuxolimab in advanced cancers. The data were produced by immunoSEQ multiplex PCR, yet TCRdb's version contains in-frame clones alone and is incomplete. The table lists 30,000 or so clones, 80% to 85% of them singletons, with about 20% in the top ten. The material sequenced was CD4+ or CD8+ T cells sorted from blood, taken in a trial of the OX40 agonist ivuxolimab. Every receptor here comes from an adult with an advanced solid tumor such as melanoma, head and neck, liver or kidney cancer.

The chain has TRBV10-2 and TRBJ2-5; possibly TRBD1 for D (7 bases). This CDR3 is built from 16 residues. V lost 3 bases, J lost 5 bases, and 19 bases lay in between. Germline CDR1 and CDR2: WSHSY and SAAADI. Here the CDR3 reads CASSDFGGPRGETQYF. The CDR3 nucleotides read TGCGCCAGCAGTGATTTCGGGGGCCCCAGGGGGGAGACCCAGTACTTC.

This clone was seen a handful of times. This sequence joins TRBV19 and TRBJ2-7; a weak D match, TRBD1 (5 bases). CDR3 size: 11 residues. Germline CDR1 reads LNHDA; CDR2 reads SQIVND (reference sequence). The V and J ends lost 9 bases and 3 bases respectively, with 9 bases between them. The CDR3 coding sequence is TGTGCCAGCACCCAGGGCTACGAGCAGTACTTC. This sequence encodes CASTQGYEQYF.

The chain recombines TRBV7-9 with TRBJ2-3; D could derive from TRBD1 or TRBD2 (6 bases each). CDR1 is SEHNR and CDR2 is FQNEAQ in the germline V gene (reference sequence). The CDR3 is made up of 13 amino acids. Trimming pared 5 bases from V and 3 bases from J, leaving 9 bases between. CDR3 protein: CASSGGGTDTQYF. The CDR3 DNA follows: TGTGCCAGCAGCGGAGGGGGGACAGATACGCAGTATTTT.

The DNA for the CDR3 is TGTGCCAGCAAAAAAAGCAGGGGCCACAGGGAGACCCAGTACTTC. It is translated as CASKKSRGHRETQYF. The V call is TRBV21-1, the J call TRBJ2-5; TRBD1 is taken as the D call from the table, unchecked against the DNA. TRBV21-1 is a pseudogene locus. The CDR3 has 15 residues.

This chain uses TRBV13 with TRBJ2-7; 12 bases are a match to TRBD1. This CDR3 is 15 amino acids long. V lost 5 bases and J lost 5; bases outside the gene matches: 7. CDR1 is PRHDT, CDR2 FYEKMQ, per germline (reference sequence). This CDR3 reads CASSVPGQGAHEQYF. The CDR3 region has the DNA TGTGCCAGCAGCGTCCCGGGACAGGGGGCCCACGAGCAGTACTTC.

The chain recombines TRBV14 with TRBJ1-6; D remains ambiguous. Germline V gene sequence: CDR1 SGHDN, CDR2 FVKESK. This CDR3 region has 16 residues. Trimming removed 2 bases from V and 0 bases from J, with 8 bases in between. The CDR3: CASSQLVDSYNSPLHF. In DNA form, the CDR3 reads TGTGCCAGCAGCCAACTAGTGGACTCCTATAATTCACCCCTCCACTTT.

The CDR3 DNA is TGCGCCAGCAGCTTGGGGACCGAAAGGGAGCTGTTTTTT. It codes for CASSLGTERELFF. V is TRBV5-1 and J is TRBJ2-2; the D is unclear. The CDR3 contains 13 residues. Germline values: CDR1 SGHRS, CDR2 YFSETQ. The ends were cut back, 0 bases at V and 9 bases at J, with 9 bases in the middle.

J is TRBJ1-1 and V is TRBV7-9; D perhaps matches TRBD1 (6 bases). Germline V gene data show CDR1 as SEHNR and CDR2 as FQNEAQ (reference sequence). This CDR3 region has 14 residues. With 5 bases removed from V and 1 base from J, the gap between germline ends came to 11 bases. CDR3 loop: CASSAAQGNTEAFF. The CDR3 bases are TGTGCCAGCAGCGCTGCACAGGGGAACACTGAAGCTTTCTTT.

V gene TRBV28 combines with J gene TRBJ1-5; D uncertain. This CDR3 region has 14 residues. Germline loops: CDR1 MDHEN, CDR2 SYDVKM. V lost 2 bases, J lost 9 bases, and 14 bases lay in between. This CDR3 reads CASSLRGLVRPQHF. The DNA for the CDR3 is TGTGCCAGCAGTTTACGAGGTTTGGTCCGGCCCCAGCATTTT.

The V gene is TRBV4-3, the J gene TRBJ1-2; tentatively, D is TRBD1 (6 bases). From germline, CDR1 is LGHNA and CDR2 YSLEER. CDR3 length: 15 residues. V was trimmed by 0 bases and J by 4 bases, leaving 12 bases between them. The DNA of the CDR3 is TGCGCCAGCAGCCAAGAAGACCAGGGGTCCTATGGCTACACCTTC. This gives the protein CASSQEDQGSYGYTF.

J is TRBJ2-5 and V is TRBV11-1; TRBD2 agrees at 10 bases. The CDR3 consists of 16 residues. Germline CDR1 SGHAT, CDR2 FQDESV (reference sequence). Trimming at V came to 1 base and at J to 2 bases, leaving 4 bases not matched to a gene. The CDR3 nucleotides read TGTGCCAGCAGCTTAGATATAGCGGGAGGTCAAGAGACCCAGTACTTC. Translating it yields CASSLDIAGGQETQYF.

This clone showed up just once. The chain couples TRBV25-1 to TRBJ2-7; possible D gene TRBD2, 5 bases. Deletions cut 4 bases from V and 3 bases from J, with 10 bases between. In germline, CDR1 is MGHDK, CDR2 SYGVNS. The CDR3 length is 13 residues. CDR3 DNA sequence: TGTGCCAGCAGTGCGGGATCTGGCTACGAGCAGTACTTC. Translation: CASSAGSGYEQYF.

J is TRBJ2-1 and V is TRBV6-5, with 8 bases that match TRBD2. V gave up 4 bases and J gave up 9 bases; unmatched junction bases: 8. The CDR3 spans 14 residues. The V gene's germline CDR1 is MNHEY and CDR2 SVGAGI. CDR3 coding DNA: TGTGCCAGCAGTTCGCGGACTAGCAAGGGTGAGCAGTTCTTC. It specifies CASSSRTSKGEQFF.

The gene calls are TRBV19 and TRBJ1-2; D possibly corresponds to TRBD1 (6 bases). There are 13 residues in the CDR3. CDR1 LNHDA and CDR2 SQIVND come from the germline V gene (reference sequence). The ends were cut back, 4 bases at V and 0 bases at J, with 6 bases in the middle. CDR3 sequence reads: CASSRTANYGYTF. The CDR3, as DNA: TGTGCCAGTAGTAGGACAGCTAACTATGGCTACACCTTC.

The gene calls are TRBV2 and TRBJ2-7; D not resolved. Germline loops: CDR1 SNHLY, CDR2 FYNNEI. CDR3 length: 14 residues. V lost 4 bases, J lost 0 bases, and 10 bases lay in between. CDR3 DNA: TGTGCCAGCAGTGTCGCAGGAGACTCCTACGAGCAGTACTTC. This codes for CASSVAGDSYEQYF.

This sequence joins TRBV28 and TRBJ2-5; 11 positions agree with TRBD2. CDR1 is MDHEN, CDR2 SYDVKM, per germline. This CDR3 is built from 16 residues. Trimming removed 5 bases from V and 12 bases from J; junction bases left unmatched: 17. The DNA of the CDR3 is TGTGCCAGCAGTCCCATAGGACTGCAACTAGCGGGAGCTGAGTACTTC. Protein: CASSPIGLQLAGAEYF.

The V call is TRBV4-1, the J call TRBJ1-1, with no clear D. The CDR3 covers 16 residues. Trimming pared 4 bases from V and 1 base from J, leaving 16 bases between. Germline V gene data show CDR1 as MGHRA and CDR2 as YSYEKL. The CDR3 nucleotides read TGCGCCAGCAGCCCACCGACCCCCCCAGAGAACACTGAAGCTTTCTTT. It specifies CASSPPTPPENTEAFF.

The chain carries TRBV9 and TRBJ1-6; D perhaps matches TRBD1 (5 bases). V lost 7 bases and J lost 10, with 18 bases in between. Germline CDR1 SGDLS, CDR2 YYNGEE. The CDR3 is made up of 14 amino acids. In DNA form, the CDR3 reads TGTGCCAGCGCCCGGCAGGGTCTCTCGTCACCCCTCCACTTT. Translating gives CASARQGLSSPLHF. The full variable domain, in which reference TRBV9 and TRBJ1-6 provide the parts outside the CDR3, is DSGVTQTPKHLITATGQRVTLRCSPRSGDLSVYWYQQSLDQGLQFLIQYYNGEERAKGNILERFSAQQFPDLHSELNLSSLELGDSALYFCASARQGLSSPLHFGNGTRLTVT.

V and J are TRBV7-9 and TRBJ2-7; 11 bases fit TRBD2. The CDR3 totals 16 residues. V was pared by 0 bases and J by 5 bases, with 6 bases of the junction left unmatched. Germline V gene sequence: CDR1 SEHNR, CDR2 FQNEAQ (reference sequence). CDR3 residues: CASSLAIAGGPHEQYF. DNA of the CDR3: TGTGCCAGCAGCTTAGCCATAGCGGGAGGGCCCCACGAGCAGTACTTC.

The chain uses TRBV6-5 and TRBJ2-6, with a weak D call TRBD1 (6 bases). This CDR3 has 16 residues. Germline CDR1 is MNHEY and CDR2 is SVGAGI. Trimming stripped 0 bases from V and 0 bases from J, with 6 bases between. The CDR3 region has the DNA TGTGCCAGCAGTTACTCAGGGGGCTCTGGGGCCAACGTCCTGACTTTC. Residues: CASSYSGGSGANVLTF.

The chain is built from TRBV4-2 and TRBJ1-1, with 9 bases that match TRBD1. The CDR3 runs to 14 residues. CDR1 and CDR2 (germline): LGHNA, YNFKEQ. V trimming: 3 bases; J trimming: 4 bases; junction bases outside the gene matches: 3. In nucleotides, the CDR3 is TGTGCCAGCAGCCAGCTGACAGGGGGCACTGAAGCTTTCTTT. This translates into CASSQLTGGTEAFF.